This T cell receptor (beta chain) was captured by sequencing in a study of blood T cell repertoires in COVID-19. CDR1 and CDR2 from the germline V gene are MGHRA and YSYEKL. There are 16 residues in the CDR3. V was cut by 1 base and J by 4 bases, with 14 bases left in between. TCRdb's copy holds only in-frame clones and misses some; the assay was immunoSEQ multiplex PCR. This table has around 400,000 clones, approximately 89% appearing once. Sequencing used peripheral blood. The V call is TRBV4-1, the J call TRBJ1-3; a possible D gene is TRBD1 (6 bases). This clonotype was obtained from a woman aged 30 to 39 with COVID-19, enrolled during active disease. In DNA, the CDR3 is TGCGCCAGCAGCCAAGCAGGGGAGCTTCGAGGAAACACCATATATTTT. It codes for CASSQAGELRGNTIYF.